This T cell receptor (beta chain) stems from a study of cytomegalovirus exposure and HLA in healthy donors. Whole-study findings and limits: Accurate prediction of HLA-A and HLA-B alleles (for most subjects) was reportedly achieved from TCR beta sequences. Under in vitro conditions, a few CMV-associated chains were confirmed as specific for CMV antigens.

This clone was counted a single time. Its antigen is not known. The CDR3 extends over 14 amino acids. Germline CDR1 is SNHLY and CDR2 is FYNNEI. V shed 6 bases, J shed 9 bases, and the junction held 7 bases outside the gene matches. Primers included in the PCR were 60 Vbeta and 13 Jbeta primers. TCRdb's table, derived via immunoSEQ multiplex PCR, lists solely in-frame clones and lacks some. The sample includes about 82,000 clones, 65% to 75% of them seen just once. Source material: PBMCs. The receptor was derived from a man in his forties in good health and CMV-seropositive. The J gene is TRBJ2-1, the V gene TRBV2, with 11 positions matching TRBD1. CDR3 nucleotide sequence: TGTGCCAGCAGAGGGACAGGGGGGGTCAGTGAGCAGTTCTTC. It encodes CASRGTGGVSEQFF.